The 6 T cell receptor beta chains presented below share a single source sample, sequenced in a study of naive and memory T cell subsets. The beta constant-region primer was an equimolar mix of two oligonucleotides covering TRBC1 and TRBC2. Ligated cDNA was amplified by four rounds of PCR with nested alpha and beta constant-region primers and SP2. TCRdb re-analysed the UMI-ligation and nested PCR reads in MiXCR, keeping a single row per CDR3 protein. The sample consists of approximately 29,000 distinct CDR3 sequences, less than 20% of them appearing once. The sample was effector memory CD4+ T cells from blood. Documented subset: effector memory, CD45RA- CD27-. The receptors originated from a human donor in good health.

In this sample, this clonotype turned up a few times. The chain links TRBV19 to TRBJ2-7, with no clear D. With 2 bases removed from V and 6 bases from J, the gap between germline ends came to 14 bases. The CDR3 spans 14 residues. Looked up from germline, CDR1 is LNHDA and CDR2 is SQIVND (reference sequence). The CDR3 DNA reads TGTGCCAGTAGTATATCTAATCGAATGGGCGAGCAGTACTTC. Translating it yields CASSISNRMGEQYF.

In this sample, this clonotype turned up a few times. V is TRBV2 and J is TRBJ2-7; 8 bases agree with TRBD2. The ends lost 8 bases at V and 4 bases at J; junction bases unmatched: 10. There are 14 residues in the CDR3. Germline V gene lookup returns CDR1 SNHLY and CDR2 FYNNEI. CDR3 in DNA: TGTGCCAGCCATCCCGGGAGGGGTCGGTACGAGCAGTACTTC. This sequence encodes CASHPGRGRYEQYF.

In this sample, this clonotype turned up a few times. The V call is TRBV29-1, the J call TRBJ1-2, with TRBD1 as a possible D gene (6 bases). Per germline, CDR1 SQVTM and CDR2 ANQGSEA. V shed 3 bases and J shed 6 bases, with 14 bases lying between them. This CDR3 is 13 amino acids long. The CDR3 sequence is CSVEPTGVHGYTF. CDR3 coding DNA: TGCAGCGTTGAGCCGACAGGTGTCCATGGCTACACCTTC.

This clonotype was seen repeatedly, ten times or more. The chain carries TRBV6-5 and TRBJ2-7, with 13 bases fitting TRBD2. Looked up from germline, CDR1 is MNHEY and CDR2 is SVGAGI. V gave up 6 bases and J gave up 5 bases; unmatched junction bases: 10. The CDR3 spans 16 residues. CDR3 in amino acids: CASRQPGLAGEDEQYF. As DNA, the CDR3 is TGTGCCAGCAGACAGCCCGGACTAGCGGGAGAGGACGAGCAGTACTTC.

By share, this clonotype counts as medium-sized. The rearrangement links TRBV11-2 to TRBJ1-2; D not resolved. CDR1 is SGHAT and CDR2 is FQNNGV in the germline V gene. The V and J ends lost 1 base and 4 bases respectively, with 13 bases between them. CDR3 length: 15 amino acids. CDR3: CASSLGQPGGYGYTF. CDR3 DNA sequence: TGTGCCAGCAGCTTAGGCCAACCGGGCGGCTATGGCTACACCTTC.

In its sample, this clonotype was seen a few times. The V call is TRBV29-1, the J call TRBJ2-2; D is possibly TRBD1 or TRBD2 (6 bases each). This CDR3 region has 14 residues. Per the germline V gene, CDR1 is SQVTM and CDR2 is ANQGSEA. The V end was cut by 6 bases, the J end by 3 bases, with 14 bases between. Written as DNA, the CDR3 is TGCAGCGTCAATAAGGGGGGCTACACCGGGGAGCTGTTTTTT. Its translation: CSVNKGGYTGELFF.